The TCR beta chain under discussion was sequenced for a study of beta chain features in type 1 diabetes. Study-wide background: Cell yields, gender and age were comparable in patients and healthy donors. The examined sorted cells totaled 107,917,701 across samples. General study findings and limits: Compared with healthy donors, patients appeared to share more similar naive, central memory and regulatory TCRB repertoires. Any HLA-type effect on TCRB rearrangement remained unresolved here.

The table lists this clone with a few counts. What it recognizes is unknown. The germline V and J ends were trimmed by 1 base and 1 base, with 4 bases remaining between them. This CDR3 contains 13 residues. Looked up from germline, CDR1 is KGHSH and CDR2 is LQKENI. As every portion of the isolated RNA was reverse transcribed, the sequencing read expressed TCRB transcripts. Method: immunoSEQ multiplex PCR; TCRdb's copy keeps in-frame clones and lacks some. The table includes more than 300,000 clones, roughly 16% detected once. The source of this sequence is a woman under 30 in good health. The sample taken for sequencing was naive CD4+ T cells from blood. The genes are TRBV18 and TRBJ2-5; D gene ambiguous. The CDR3 sequence: CASSPQRQETQYF. For the CDR3, the DNA is TGTGCCAGCTCACCACAGCGCCAAGAGACCCAGTACTTC. The full variable domain, rest sourced from reference TRBV18 and TRBJ2-5, is NAGVMQNPRHLVRRRGQEARLRCSPMKGHSHVYWYRQLPEEGLKFMVYLQKENIIDESGMPKERFSAEFPKEGPSILRIQQVVRGDSAAYFCASSPQRQETQYFGPGTRLLVL.